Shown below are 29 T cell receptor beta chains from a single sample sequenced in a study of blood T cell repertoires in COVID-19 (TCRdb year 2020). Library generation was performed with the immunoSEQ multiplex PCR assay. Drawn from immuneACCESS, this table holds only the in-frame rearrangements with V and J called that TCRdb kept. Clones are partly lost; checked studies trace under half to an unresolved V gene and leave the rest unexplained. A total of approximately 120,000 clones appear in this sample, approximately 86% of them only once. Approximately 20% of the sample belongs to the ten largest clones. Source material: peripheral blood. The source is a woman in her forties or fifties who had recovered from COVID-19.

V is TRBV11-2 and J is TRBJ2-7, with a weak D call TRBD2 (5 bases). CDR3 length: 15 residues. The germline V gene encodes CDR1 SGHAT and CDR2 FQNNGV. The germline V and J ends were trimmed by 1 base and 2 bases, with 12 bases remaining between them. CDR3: CASSLGGAGPYEQYF. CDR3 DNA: TGTGCCAGCAGCTTAGGGGGAGCTGGACCCTACGAGCAGTACTTC.

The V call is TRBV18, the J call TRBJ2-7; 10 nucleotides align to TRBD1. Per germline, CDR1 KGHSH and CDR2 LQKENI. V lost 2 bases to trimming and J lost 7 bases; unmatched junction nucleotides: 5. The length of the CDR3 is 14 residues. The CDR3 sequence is CASSPGTGVLEQYF. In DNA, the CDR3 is TGTGCCAGCTCACCAGGGACAGGGGTTCTGGAGCAGTACTTC.

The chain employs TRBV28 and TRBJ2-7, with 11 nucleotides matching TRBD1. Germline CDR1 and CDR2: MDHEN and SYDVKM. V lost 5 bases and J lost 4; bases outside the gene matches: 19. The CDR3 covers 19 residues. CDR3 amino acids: CASSPGQGAPGPRGYEQYF. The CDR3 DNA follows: TGTGCCAGCAGTCCCGGACAGGGGGCGCCCGGACCCAGAGGGTACGAGCAGTACTTC.

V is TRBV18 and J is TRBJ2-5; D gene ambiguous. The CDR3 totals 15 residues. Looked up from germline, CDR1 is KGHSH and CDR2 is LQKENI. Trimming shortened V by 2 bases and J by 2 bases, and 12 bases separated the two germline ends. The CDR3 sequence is CASSPTTRIQETQYF. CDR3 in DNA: TGTGCCAGCTCACCAACTACAAGAATTCAAGAGACCCAGTACTTC.

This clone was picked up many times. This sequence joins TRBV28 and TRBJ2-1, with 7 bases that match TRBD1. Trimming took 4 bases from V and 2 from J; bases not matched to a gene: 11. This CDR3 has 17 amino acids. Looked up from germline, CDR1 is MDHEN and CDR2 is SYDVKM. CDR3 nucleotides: TGTGCCAGCAGTTCCCAAGACAGGGAATTCCCCTACAATGAGCAGTTCTTC. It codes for CASSSQDREFPYNEQFF.

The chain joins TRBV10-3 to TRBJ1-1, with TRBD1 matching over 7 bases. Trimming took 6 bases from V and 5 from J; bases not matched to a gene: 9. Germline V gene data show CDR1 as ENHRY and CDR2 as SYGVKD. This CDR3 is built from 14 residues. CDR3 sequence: CAISETGSRTEAFF. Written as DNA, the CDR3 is TGTGCCATCAGCGAGACAGGGAGTCGGACTGAAGCTTTCTTT.

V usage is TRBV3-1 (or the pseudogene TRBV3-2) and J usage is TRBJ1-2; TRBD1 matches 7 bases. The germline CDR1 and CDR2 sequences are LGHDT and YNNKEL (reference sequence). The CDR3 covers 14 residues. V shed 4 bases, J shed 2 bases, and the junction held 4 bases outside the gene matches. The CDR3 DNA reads TGTGCCAGCAGCCGGGGACAGAGAAACTATGGCTACACCTTC. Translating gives CASSRGQRNYGYTF.

The CDR3 bases are TGTGCCAGCAGCTTCGGCGGGAGGGCTTACAATGAGCAGTTCTTC. As protein: CASSFGGRAYNEQFF. V gene TRBV5-4 combines with J gene TRBJ2-1; 9 bases map to TRBD2. This CDR3 region has 15 residues. V dropped 2 bases and J dropped 4; count of bases not matched to a gene: 4. CDR1 is SGHNT and CDR2 is YYREEE in the germline V gene (reference sequence).

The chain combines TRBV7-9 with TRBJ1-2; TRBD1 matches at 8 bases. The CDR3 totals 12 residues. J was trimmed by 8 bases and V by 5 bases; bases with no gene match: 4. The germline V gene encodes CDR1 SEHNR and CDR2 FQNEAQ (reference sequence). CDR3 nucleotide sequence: TGTGCCAGCAGCGGAACAGGGGGAGGCTACACCTTC. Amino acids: CASSGTGGGYTF.

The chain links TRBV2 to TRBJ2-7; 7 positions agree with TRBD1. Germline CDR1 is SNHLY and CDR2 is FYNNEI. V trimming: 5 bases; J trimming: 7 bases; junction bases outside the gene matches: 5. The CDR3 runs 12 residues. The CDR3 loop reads CASSTQGIEQYF. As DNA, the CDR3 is TGTGCCAGCAGTACACAGGGGATTGAGCAGTACTTC. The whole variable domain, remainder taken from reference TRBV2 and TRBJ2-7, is EPEVTQTPSHQVTQMGQEVILRCVPISNHLYFYWYRQILGQKVEFLVSFYNNEISEKSEIFDDQFSVERPDGSNFTLKIRSTKLEDSAMYFCASSTQGIEQYFGPGTRLTVT.

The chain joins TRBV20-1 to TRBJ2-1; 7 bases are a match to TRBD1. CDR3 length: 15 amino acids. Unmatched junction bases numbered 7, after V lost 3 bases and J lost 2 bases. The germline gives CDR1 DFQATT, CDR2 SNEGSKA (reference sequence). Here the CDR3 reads CSASNIGGAYNEQFF. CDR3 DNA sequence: TGCAGTGCTAGTAATATAGGGGGCGCCTACAATGAGCAGTTCTTC.

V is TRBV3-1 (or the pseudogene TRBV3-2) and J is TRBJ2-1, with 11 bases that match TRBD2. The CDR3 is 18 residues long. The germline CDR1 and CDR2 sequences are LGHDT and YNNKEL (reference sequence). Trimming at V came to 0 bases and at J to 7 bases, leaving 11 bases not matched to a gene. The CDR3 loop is CASSQEGDIAGGQNEQFF. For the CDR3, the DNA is TGTGCCAGCAGCCAAGAAGGAGACATAGCGGGGGGGCAGAATGAGCAGTTCTTC.

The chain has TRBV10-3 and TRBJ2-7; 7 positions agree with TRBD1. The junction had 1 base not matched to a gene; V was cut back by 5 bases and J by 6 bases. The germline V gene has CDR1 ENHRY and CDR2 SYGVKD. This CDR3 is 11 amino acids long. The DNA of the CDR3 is TGTGCCATCAGTACAGGGGCCGAGCAGTACTTC. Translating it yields CAISTGAEQYF.

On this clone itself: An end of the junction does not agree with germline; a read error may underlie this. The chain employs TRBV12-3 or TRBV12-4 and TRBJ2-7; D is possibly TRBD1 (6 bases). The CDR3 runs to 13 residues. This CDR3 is CAGSLDRSYEQYF. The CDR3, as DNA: TGTGCCGGCAGTTTAGACAGGAGCTACGAGCAGTACTTC.

DNA of the CDR3: TGTGCCAGTAGTATTGCAGGGTGGGTAACGCAAAACTACGAGCAGTACTTC. It encodes CASSIAGWVTQNYEQYF. The chain recombines TRBV19 with TRBJ2-7, with D tentatively TRBD1 (5 bases). The CDR3 has 17 amino acids. CDR1 and CDR2 (germline): LNHDA, SQIVND (reference sequence). Trimming cost V 3 bases and J 3 bases, with 21 bases left between them.

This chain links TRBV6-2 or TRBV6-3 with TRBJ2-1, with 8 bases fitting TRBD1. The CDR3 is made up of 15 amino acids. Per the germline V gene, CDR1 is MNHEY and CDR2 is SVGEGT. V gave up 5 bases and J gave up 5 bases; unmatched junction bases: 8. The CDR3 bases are TGTGCCAGCAGTAACCCGGGACAGGCAAACAATGAGCAGTTCTTC. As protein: CASSNPGQANNEQFF.

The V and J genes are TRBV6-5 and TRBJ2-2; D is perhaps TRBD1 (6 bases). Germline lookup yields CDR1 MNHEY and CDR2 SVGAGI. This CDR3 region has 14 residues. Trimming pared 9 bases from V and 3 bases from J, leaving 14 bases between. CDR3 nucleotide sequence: TGTGCCAGTCGCGGACAGAGACACACCGGGGAGCTGTTTTTT. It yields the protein CASRGQRHTGELFF.

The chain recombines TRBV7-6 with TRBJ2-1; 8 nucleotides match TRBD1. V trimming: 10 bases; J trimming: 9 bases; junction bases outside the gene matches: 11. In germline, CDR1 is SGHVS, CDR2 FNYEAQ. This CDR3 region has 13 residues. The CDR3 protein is CATETGESPEQFF. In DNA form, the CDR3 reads TGTGCCACGGAGACAGGGGAATCCCCTGAGCAGTTCTTC.

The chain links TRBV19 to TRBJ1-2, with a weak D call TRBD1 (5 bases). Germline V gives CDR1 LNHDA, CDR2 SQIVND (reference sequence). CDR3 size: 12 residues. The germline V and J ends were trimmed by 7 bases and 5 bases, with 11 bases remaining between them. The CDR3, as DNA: TGTGCCAGTACGGGGACTTCTTATGGCTACACCTTC. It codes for CASTGTSYGYTF. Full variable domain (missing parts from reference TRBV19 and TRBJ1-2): DGGITQSPKYLFRKEGQNVTLSCEQNLNHDAMYWYRQDPGQGLRLIYYSQIVNDFQKGDIAEGYSVSREKKESFPLTVTSAQKNPTAFYLCASTGTSYGYTFGSGTRLTVV.

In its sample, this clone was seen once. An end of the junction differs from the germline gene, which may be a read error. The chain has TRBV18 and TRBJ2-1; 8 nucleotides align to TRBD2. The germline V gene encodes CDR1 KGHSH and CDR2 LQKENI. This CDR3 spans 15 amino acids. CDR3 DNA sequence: TGTGCCACCTCACTCGGGGTAGCGGGATACAATGAGCAGTTCTTC. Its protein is CATSLGVAGYNEQFF.

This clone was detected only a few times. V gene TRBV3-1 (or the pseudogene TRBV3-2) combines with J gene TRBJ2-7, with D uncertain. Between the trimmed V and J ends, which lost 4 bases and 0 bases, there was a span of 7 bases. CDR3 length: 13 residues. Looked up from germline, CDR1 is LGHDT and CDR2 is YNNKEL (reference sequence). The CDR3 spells CASSLLSSYEQYF. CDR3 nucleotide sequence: TGTGCCAGCAGCCTCCTGAGCTCCTACGAGCAGTACTTC.

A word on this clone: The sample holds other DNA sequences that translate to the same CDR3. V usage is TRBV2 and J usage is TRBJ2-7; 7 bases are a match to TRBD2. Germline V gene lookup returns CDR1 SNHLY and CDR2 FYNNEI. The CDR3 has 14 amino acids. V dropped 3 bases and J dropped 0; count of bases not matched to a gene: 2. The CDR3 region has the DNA TGTGCCAGCAGTGAGACTAGCAGCTCCTACGAGCAGTACTTC. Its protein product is CASSETSSSYEQYF.

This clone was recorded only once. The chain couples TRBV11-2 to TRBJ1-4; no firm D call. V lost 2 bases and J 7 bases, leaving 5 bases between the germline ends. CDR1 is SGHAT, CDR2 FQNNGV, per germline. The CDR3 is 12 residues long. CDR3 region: CASSLRGEKLFF. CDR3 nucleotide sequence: TGTGCCAGCAGCTTACGAGGTGAAAAACTGTTTTTT. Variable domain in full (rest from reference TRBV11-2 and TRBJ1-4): EAGVAQSPRYKIIEKRQSVAFWCNPISGHATLYWYQQILGQGPKLLIQFQNNGVVDDSQLPKDRFSAERLKGVDSTLKIQPAKLEDSAVYLCASSLRGEKLFFGSGTQLSVL.

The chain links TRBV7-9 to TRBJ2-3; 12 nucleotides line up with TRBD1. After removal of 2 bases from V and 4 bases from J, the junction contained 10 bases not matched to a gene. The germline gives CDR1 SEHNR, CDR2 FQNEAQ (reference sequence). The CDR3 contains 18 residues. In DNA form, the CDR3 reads TGTGCCAGCAGCTTAATGACTGGGACAGGGGGCCGGTCAGATACGCAGTATTTT. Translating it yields CASSLMTGTGGRSDTQYF.

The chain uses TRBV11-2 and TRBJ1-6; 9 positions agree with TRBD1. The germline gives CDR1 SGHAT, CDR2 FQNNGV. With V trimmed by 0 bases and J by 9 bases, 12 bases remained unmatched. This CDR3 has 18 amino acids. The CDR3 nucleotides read TGTGCCAGCAGCTTAGATCGATGGGGGACAGGGCGAGGTTCACCCCTCCACTTT. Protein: CASSLDRWGTGRGSPLHF. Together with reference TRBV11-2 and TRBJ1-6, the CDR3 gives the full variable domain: EAGVAQSPRYKIIEKRQSVAFWCNPISGHATLYWYQQILGQGPKLLIQFQNNGVVDDSQLPKDRFSAERLKGVDSTLKIQPAKLEDSAVYLCASSLDRWGTGRGSPLHFGNGTRLTVT.

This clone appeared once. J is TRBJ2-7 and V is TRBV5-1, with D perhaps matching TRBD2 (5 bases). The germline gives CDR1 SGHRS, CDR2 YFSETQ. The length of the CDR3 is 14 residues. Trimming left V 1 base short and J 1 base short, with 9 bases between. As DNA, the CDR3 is TGCGCCAGCAGCTTGTTCGGGGAATCCTACGAGCAGTACTTC. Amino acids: CASSLFGESYEQYF. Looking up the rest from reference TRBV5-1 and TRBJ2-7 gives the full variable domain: KAGVTQTPRYLIKTRGQQVTLSCSPISGHRSVSWYQQTPGQGLQFLFEYFSETQRNKGNFPGRFSGRQFSNSRSEMNVSTLELGDSALYLCASSLFGESYEQYFGPGTRLTVT.

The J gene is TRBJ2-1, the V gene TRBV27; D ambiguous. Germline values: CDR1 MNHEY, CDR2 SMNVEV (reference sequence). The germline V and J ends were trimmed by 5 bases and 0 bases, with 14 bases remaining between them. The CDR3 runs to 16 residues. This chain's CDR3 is CASSLLALDSYNEQFF. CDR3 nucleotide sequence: TGTGCCAGCAGTCTCCTCGCGCTAGACTCCTACAATGAGCAGTTCTTC.

The CDR3 here is CASSGFAAWGGEQFF. The CDR3 region has the DNA TGTGCCAGCAGTGGTTTCGCGGCGTGGGGCGGTGAGCAGTTCTTC. The V and J genes are TRBV2 and TRBJ2-1, with D possibly TRBD1 on 5 matching bases. Trimming removed 4 bases at V and 9 bases at J, with 19 bases between. The germline V gene encodes CDR1 SNHLY and CDR2 FYNNEI. The CDR3 is made up of 15 amino acids.

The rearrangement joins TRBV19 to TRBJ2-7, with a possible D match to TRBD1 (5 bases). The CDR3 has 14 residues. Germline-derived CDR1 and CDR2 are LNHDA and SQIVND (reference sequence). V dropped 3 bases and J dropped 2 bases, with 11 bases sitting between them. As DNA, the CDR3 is TGTGCCAGTAGTATCGCAGGGATCGCCTACGAGCAGTACTTC. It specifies CASSIAGIAYEQYF. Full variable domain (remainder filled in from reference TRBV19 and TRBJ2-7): DGGITQSPKYLFRKEGQNVTLSCEQNLNHDAMYWYRQDPGQGLRLIYYSQIVNDFQKGDIAEGYSVSREKKESFPLTVTSAQKNPTAFYLCASSIAGIAYEQYFGPGTRLTVT.